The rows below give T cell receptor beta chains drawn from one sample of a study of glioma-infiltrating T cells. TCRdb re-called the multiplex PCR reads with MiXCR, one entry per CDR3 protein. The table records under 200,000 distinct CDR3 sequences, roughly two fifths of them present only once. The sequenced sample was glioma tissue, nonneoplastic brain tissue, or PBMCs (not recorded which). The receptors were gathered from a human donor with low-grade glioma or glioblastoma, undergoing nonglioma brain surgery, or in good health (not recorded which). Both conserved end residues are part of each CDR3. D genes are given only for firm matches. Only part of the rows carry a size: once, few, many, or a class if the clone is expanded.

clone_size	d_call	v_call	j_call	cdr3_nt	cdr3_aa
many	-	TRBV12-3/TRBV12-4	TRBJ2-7	TGTGCCAGCAGCAGACTAGGAGGCTACGAGCAGTACTTC	CASSRLGGYEQYF
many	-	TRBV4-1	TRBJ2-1	TGCGCCAGCAGCCAAGAGTTTAATGAGCAGTTCTTC	CASSQEFNEQFF
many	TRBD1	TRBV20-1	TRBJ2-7	TGCAGTGCTAGAGATGTAGACAGGGGGTTTTACGAGCAGTACTTC	CSARDVDRGFYEQYF
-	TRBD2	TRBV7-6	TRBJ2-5	TGTGCCAGCAGCCCAGGACTAGCGGGATCAAAAGAGACCCAGTACTTC	CASSPGLAGSKETQYF
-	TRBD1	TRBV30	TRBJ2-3	TGTGCCTGGAGTGTAAGGAGGACAGGGACTACAGATACGCAGTATTTT	CAWSVRRTGTTDTQYF
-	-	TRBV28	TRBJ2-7	TGTGCCAGCAGTCCTCATGTTCACGAGCAGTACTTC	CASSPHVHEQYF
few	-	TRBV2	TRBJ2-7	TGTGCCAGCAGTGTCTTTCTGGGAACCTACGAGCAGTACTTC	CASSVFLGTYEQYF
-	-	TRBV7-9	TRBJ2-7	TGTGCCAGCAGGTTGGGGTACGAGCAGTACTTC	CASRLGYEQYF
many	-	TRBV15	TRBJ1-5	TGTGCCACCAGCAGAGATTTAGACATTCCCCAGCCCCAGCATTTT	CATSRDLDIPQPQHF
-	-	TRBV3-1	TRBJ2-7	TGTGCCAGCAGCCAAGAAGGACCCTTCTACGAGCAGTACTTC	CASSQEGPFYEQYF
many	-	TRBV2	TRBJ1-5	TGTGCCAGCAGGGGGGAAGGGAATCAGCCCCAGCATTTT	CASRGEGNQPQHF
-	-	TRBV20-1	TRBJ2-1	TGCAGTGCTAGGGTTGCCAGATTGAATGAGCAGTTCTTC	CSARVARLNEQFF
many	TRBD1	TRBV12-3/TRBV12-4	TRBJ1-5	TGTGCCAGCAGTTCCGACAGGGTTCAGCCCCAGCATTTT	CASSSDRVQPQHF
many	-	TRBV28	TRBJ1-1	TGTGCCAGCAGTTCAATAATTTCGGGACAAACGATCATGAACACTGAAGCTTTCTTT	CASSSIISGQTIMNTEAFF
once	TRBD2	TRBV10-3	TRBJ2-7	TGTGCCATCAGTGAGTCGAGGCTAGCGGGAGGAGACGAGGAGTACTTC	CAISESRLAGGDEEYF
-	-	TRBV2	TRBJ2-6	TGTGCCAGCAGTAGGGCGGTTATCTCTGGGGCCAACGTCCTGACTTTC	CASSRAVISGANVLTF
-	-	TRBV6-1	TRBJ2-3	TGTGCCAGCAGTACAAGACAGGCGGCAGATACGCAGTATTTT	CASSTRQAADTQYF
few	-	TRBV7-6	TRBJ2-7	TGTGCCAGCAGCTTAGTAGGCCACGAGCAGTACTTC	CASSLVGHEQYF
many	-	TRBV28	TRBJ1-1	TGTGCCAGCAGTTTGTCAGGGGAAATGAACACTGAAGCTTTCTTT	CASSLSGEMNTEAFF
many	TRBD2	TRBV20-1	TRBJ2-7	TGCAGTGCTAGTCGGGGACTAGCGGAGTCCTACGAGCAGTACTTC	CSASRGLAESYEQYF
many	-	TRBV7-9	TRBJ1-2	TGTGCCAGCAGCTATATCGGGGGCTATGGCTACACCTTC	CASSYIGGYGYTF
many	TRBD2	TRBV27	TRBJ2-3	TGTGCCAGCAGAGGACTAGGTCCAGATACGCAGTATTTT	CASRGLGPDTQYF
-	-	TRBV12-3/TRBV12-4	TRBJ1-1	TGTGCCAGCGGTCCGCTCAGCGCCATGAACACTGAAGCTTTCTTT	CASGPLSAMNTEAFF
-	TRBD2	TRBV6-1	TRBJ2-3	TGTGCCAGCAGTGAAGATACTAGCGGAAGCACAGATACGCAGTATTTT	CASSEDTSGSTDTQYF
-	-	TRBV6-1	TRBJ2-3	TGTGCCAGCAGTAGACTTAATCCATATACGCAGTATTTT	CASSRLNPYTQYF
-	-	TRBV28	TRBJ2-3	TGTGCCAGCAGTTCAGAAGGAAGCACAGATACGCAGTATTTT	CASSSEGSTDTQYF
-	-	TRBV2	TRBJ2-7	TGTGCCAGCAGTGGAGCGGTCGAGCAGTACTTC	CASSGAVEQYF
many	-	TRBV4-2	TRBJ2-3	TGTGCCAGCAGCCAAGACACCCGGTCTGATACGCAGTATTTT	CASSQDTRSDTQYF
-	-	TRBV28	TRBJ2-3	TGTGCCAGCAGTTCCGGCAGGAGCACAGATAAGCAGTATTTT	CASSSGRSTDKQYF
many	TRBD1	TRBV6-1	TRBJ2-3	TGTGCCAGCATGGGACAGAGCACAGATACGCAGTATTTT	CASMGQSTDTQYF
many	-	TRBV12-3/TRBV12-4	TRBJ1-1	TGTGCCAGCTCACCTCAGGGGACTGAAGCTTTCTTT	CASSPQGTEAFF
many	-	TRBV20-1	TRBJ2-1	TGCAGTGCTAGAGCCTGGAAGGCGACCTACAATGAGCAGTTCTTC	CSARAWKATYNEQFF
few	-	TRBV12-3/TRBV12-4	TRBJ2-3	TGTGCCAGCAGTTATGGCCATACGCAGTATTTT	CASSYGHTQYF
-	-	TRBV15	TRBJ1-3	TGTGACACCAGCAACGCATCTACCGGAAACACCATATATTTT	CDTSNASTGNTIYF
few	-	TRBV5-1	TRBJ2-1	TGCGCCAGCAGCCAGATCCGACCCACTCCTGGGAATGAGCAGTTCTTC	CASSQIRPTPGNEQFF
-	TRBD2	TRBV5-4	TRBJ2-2	TGTGCCAGCATCGGACTAGCGGATAACACCGGGGAGCTGTTTTTT	CASIGLADNTGELFF
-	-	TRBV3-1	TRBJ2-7	TGTGCCAGCAGCCAAGACAGGCGTTCCGGGCAGTACTTC	CASSQDRRSGQYF
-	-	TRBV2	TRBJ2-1	TGTGCCAGCAGCTTCTACCAGGAGCAGTTCTTC	CASSFYQEQFF
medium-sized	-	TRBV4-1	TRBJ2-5	TGCGCCAGCAGCCGACTGACTCAAGAGACCCAGTACTTC	CASSRLTQETQYF
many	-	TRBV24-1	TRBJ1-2	TGTGCCACCAGTGATATCTCAGGGATTAGGGGCTACACCTTC	CATSDISGIRGYTF
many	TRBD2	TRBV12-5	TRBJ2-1	TGTGCTTCGGGCCCTACTAGCGGGAGTATTGAGCAGTTCTTC	CASGPTSGSIEQFF
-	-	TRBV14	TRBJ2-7	TGTGCCAGCAGCCAAGACCTTAGCCGTGTGCAGTACTTC	CASSQDLSRVQYF
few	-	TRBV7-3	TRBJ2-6	TGTGCCAGCAAGGCTGGCGGGGCCAACGTCCTGACTTTC	CASKAGGANVLTF
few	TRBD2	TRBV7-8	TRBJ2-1	TGTGCCAGCAGCTTAGCGCTCCTGAGCGGGAGTGCAAATGAGCAGTTCTTC	CASSLALLSGSANEQFF
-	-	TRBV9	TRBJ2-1	TGTGCCAGCAGCATCGGGACTTTGGGCAATGAGCAGTTCTTC	CASSIGTLGNEQFF
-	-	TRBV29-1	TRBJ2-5	TGCAGCGTGCCGTTAGGGGCACAAGAGACCCAGTACTTC	CSVPLGAQETQYF
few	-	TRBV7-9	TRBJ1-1	TGTGCCAGCAGCTTAGTAGAAGAAGCTTTCTTT	CASSLVEEAFF
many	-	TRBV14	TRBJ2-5	TGTGCCAGCAGCCAAGATTGGGGGACTCAAGAGACCCAGTACTTC	CASSQDWGTQETQYF
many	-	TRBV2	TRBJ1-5	TGTGCCAGCAGTGCTCAGGGAGGCCAGCCCCAGCATTTT	CASSAQGGQPQHF
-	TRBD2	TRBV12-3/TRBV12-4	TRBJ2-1	TGTGCCAGCTTTTATCGCAAGCGGGGATACAATGAGAAGTTCTTC	CASFYRKRGYNEKFF
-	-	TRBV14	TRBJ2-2	TGTGCCAGCAGCAGACAGAACACCGGGGAGCTGTTTTTT	CASSRQNTGELFF
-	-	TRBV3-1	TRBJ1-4	TGTGCCAGCGGCCTGACGGGACCGGTCAATGAAAAACTGTTTTTT	CASGLTGPVNEKLFF
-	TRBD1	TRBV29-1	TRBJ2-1	TGCAGCGTTGAAGGACAGGGCTCCAATGAGCAGTTCTTC	CSVEGQGSNEQFF